This T cell receptor beta chain emerged from a study of shared clonotypes between healthy human individuals. Study-wide context: The plates for each donor numbered three CD4 naive, three CD4 memory, two CD8 naive and one CD8 memory.

Per germline, CDR1 SGHTA and CDR2 FQGNSA. The CDR3 contains 16 residues. V trimming: 1 base; J trimming: 4 bases; junction bases outside the gene matches: 7. On this clone itself: The antigen is not known.

CD45RO negativity and positive selection for CCR7 defined naive CD8 cells, a population that excluded terminally differentiated effector memory CD45RA+ cells. Study-wide points: Naive subsets typically showed greater estimated richness than memory subsets.

In the sorted-subset replicate PCRs, about 190 ng DNA, 25,000 to 35,000 T cell genomes, was used. Assay: immunoSEQ multiplex PCR; the TCRdb copy retains only in-frame clones and omits some. The sample has under 2,000,000 clones; about 95% are singletons. Material for sequencing was naive CD8+ T cells sorted from blood. The rearrangement joins TRBV7-2 to TRBJ2-3; 8 nucleotides line up with TRBD2. The receptor was isolated from a man aged 18 to 29 in good health. The CDR3 loop is CASSLVTGGPSDTQYF. The CDR3, as DNA: TGTGCCAGCAGCTTAGTGACGGGAGGGCCATCAGATACGCAGTATTTT.